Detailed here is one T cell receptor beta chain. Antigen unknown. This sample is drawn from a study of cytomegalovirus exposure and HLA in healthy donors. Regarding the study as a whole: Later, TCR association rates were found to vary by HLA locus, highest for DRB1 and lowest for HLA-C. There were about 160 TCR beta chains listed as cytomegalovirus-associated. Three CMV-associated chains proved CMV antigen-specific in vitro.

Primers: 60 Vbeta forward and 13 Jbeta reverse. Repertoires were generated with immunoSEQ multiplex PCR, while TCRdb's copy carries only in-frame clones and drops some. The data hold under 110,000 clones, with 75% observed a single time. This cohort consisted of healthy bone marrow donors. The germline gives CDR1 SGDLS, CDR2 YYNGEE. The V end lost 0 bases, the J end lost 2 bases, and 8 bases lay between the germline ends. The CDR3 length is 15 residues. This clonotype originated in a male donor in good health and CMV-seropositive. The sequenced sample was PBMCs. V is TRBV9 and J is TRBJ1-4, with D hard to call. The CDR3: CASSVGRLTNEKLFF. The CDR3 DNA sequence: TGTGCCAGCAGCGTAGGGCGGTTGACTAATGAAAAACTGTTTTTT.